The clone carrying this T cell receptor beta chain was counted only a few times. The target antigen is unknown. Sample time point: cycle 4 day 1 (C4D1), after less than 7 weeks of nivolumab. Every patient was affected by relapse after autologous stem cell transplantation, while exposure to brentuximab vedotin was not uniform. V lost 5 bases and J lost 3, with 14 bases in between. The CDR3 length is 14 residues. Germline values: CDR1 LGHNA, CDR2 YSLEER. This entry is derived from a study of PD-1 blockade in classical Hodgkin lymphoma. Study-level findings and limits: TCR diversity rose significantly by C4D1 in CD4+ but not CD8+ cells.

TCRdb's copy holds only in-frame clones and misses some; the assay was immunoSEQ multiplex PCR. The data hold approximately 27,000 clones, with roughly 82% observed a single time. The J gene is TRBJ2-7, the V gene TRBV4-3, with D possibly matching TRBD2 (5 bases). The sample was peripheral blood mononuclear cells (PBMCs), taken before the fourth cycle of nivolumab. The sequence came from a human donor with classical Hodgkin lymphoma. The CDR3 spells CASSFRVEGYEQYF. The CDR3 nucleotides are TGCGCCAGCAGCTTTAGGGTAGAGGGCTACGAGCAGTACTTC.